The next 15 T cell receptor beta chains were all read from a single sample in a study of cytomegalovirus exposure and HLA in healthy donors. The PCR ran on 60 Vbeta and 13 Jbeta primers. Sequenced by immunoSEQ multiplex PCR; TCRdb stores in-frame clones only, minus some. The sample consists of around 100,000 clones, 50% to 70% of them appearing once. Sequenced material: PBMCs. The receptor source for this set is a young man in good health and CMV-seropositive.

This chain links TRBV7-8 with TRBJ2-7; D is undetermined. Germline CDR1 is SGHVS and CDR2 is FQNEAQ. CDR3 length: 11 residues. With 5 bases removed from V and 3 bases from J, the gap between germline ends came to 5 bases. DNA for the CDR3: TGTGCCAGCAGCCCCCACTACGAGCAGTACTTC. Translating gives CASSPHYEQYF.

This clone was recorded a few times. This chain links TRBV5-1 with TRBJ1-4; D possibly corresponds to TRBD1 (5 bases). The CDR3 sequence is 16 residues long. Looked up from germline, CDR1 is SGHRS and CDR2 is YFSETQ. Trimming took 0 bases from V and 2 from J, leaving 11 bases between them. DNA of the CDR3: TGCGCCAGCAGCTTGGTTCGGGGGACTACTAATGAAAAACTGTTTTTT. Its protein product is CASSLVRGTTNEKLFF.

The chain is built from TRBV10-1 and TRBJ1-1, with TRBD1 matching 9 bases. The V segment lost 4 bases and the J segment 11 bases; nucleotides outside the gene matches: 8. This CDR3 contains 13 residues. CDR1 is WNHNN, CDR2 SYGVQD, per germline (reference sequence). The CDR3 nucleotides read TGCGCCAGCAGTGGGGGACAGGGTTTCTTTGCTTTCTTT. Its translation is CASSGGQGFFAFF.

Comment on this clone: One end of the junction does not line up with germline, which may come from a read error. The J gene is TRBJ2-2, the V gene TRBV9, with D perhaps matching TRBD2 (5 bases). The CDR3 covers 16 residues. Per the germline V gene, CDR1 is SGDLS and CDR2 is YYNGEE. DNA for the CDR3: TGTGCCGGCAGCGTAACCACCTGGAGGCCTTCCGGGGAGCTGTTTTTT. This codes for CAGSVTTWRPSGELFF. The full variable domain, with the rest looked up from reference TRBV9 and TRBJ2-2, is DSGVTQTPKHLITATGQRVTLRCSPRSGDLSVYWYQQSLDQGLQFLIQYYNGEERAKGNILERFSAQQFPDLHSELNLSSLELGDSALYFCAGSVTTWRPSGELFFGEGSRLTVL.

The J gene is TRBJ2-3, the V gene TRBV25-1, with 11 bases matching TRBD1. This CDR3 spans 16 amino acids. Trimming removed 8 bases from V and 3 bases from J; junction bases left unmatched: 10. Germline CDR1 reads MGHDK; CDR2 reads SYGVNS. The CDR3 bases are TGTGCCAGCGGGACAGGGGGAAGGGTAGGGACAGATACGCAGTATTTT. Encoded protein: CASGTGGRVGTDTQYF.

The rearrangement uses TRBV5-4 and TRBJ2-1; TRBD2 matches 8 bases. V was clipped by 7 bases and J by 0 bases; unmatched bases: 15. Germline V gives CDR1 SGHNT, CDR2 YYREEE (reference sequence). The CDR3 sequence is 18 residues long. The CDR3 loop is CASHGRERGRHSYNEQFF. CDR3 nucleotide sequence: TGTGCCAGCCACGGACGAGAGCGGGGGCGACACTCCTACAATGAGCAGTTCTTC.

The chain couples TRBV9 to TRBJ2-7; 7 bases map to TRBD2. With V trimmed by 0 bases and J by 4 bases, 10 bases remained unmatched. Germline V CDR1 and CDR2: SGDLS, YYNGEE. This CDR3 region has 16 residues. In DNA form, the CDR3 reads TGTGCCAGCAGCGTAGGGATTGCGGGGGACTTTTACGAGCAGTACTTC. Its protein is CASSVGIAGDFYEQYF.

V and J are TRBV4-2 and TRBJ2-5; D may correspond to TRBD1 or TRBD2 (6 bases each). The tail of the sequence fits TRBJ2-7 better, so the J call may be wrong. This CDR3 has 15 amino acids. Germline lookup yields CDR1 LGHNA and CDR2 YNFKEQ. The CDR3 sequence is CASSHPGGGSYEQYF. CDR3 nucleotide sequence: TGTGCCAGCAGCCATCCCGGAGGGGGCTCCTACGAGCAGTACTTC.

This clone was recorded a few times. The chain uses TRBV7-8 and TRBJ2-3, with 16 bases fitting TRBD2. Germline CDR1 and CDR2: SGHVS and FQNEAQ. The CDR3 runs to 20 residues. V was pared by 5 bases and J by 4 bases, with 15 bases of the junction left unmatched. The CDR3 region has the DNA TGTGCCAGCAGCCATTGGGGACTAGCGGGGGGGGAATACGGGGCAGATACGCAGTATTTT. Its translation is CASSHWGLAGGEYGADTQYF.

V and J are TRBV5-6 and TRBJ2-5; TRBD2 matches 15 bases. Looked up from germline, CDR1 is SGHDT and CDR2 is YYEEEE. The CDR3 runs to 16 residues. Trimming cost V 2 bases and J 4 bases; bases outside gene matches: 3. CDR3 nucleotides: TGTGCCAGCAGCTTAGCGGGACTAGCGGGGGGAGAGACCCAGTACTTC. Translated: CASSLAGLAGGETQYF.

J is TRBJ2-5 and V is TRBV11-3, with D tentatively TRBD1 (5 bases). The CDR3 extends over 12 amino acids. Germline V gives CDR1 SGHNT, CDR2 YENEEA. The ends were cut back, 6 bases at V and 10 bases at J, with 15 bases in the middle. The CDR3 here is CASRQQASGQYF. For the CDR3, the DNA is TGTGCCAGCAGGCAACAGGCTTCGGGCCAGTACTTC. Together with reference TRBV11-3 and TRBJ2-5, the CDR3 gives the full variable domain: EAGVVQSPRYKIIEKKQPVAFWCNPISGHNTLYWYLQNLGQGPELLIRYENEEAVDDSQLPKDRFSAERLKGVDSTLKIQPAELGDSAVYLCASRQQASGQYFGPGTRLLVL.

Only a few counts were recorded for this clone. The chain couples TRBV5-1 to TRBJ1-1, with a possible D match to TRBD1 (6 bases). Germline lookup yields CDR1 SGHRS and CDR2 YFSETQ. Trimming stripped 4 bases from V and 5 bases from J, with 18 bases between. This CDR3 has 15 amino acids. CDR3 residues: CASSPGGQGGTEAFF. For the CDR3, the DNA is TGCGCCAGCAGCCCCGGGGGGCAGGGAGGAACTGAAGCTTTCTTT.

The chain employs TRBV27 and TRBJ2-3, with 11 bases lining up with TRBD2. Per the germline V gene, CDR1 is MNHEY and CDR2 is SMNVEV (reference sequence). This CDR3 is 16 amino acids long. With 5 bases clipped from V and 3 bases from J, the junction kept 7 bases outside the gene matches. CDR3 sequence: CASSHIAGGLTDTQYF. The CDR3 region has the DNA TGTGCCAGCAGTCATATAGCGGGGGGGCTTACAGATACGCAGTATTTT.

The gene calls are TRBV25-1 and TRBJ1-4; tentative D call: TRBD1 (5 bases). The CDR3 spans 15 residues. V was shortened by 4 bases and J by 3 bases, with 12 bases between the two germline ends. The germline V gene encodes CDR1 MGHDK and CDR2 SYGVNS. CDR3 in amino acids: CASSGGGLANEKLFF. The CDR3 region has the DNA TGTGCCAGCAGTGGGGGGGGTCTAGCTAATGAAAAACTGTTTTTT.

Note on this clone: The junction differs from germline at one of its ends, possibly a read error. The V gene is TRBV10-1, the J gene TRBJ2-2; weak D call: TRBD1 (6 bases). CDR1 and CDR2 from the germline V gene are WNHNN and SYGVQD (reference sequence). This CDR3 is built from 14 residues. The CDR3 coding sequence is TGCGCCAGCAGTGCTAGGGGGAACAGCGGGGAGCTGTTTTTT. Translated: CASSARGNSGELFF.